This T cell receptor beta chain was sequenced in a study of T cells in Graves' hyperthyroidism and ophthalmopathy. If no ophthalmopathy progression occurred within 18 months, Graves' hyperthyroidism was stable. Amplification yielded TCR beta CDR3 regions, with RNA transcripts as the source. Using the HTBI primer set, a first-round RT-PCR was run on the TCR CDR3. MiXCR was run by TCRdb on the multiplex PCR reads, yielding one entry per CDR3 protein. Here the sample spans about 680,000 distinct CDR3 sequences, approximately 36% being singletons. To note about this clonotype: Being one base from a much bigger clone, this may be a read error.

Germline values: CDR1 WNHNN, CDR2 SYGVQD (reference sequence). CDR3 length equals 16 residues. The rearrangement joins TRBV10-1 to TRBJ2-6; a possible D gene is TRBD1 (5 bases). Sequencing used blood. This receptor was obtained from a woman between 35 and 50 years old with Graves' hyperthyroidism. DNA of the CDR3: TGCGCCAGCAGTGAGTCGGAGCGCTCTGGGGCCAACGCCCTGACTTTC. Translation gives CASSESERSGANALTF.